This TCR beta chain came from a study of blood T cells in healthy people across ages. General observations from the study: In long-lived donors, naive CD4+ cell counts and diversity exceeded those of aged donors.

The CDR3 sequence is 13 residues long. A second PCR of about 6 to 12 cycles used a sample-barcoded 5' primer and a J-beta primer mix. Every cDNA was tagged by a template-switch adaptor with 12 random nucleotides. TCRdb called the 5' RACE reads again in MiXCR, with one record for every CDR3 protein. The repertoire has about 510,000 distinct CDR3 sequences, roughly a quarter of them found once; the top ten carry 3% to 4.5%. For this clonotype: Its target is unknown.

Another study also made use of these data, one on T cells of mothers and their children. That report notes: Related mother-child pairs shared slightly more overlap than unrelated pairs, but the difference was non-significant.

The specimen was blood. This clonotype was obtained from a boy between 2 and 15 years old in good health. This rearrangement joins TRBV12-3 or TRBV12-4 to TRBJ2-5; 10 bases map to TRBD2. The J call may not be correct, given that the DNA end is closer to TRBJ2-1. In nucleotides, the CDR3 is TGTGCCAGCAGCCCGCCTAGCGGGAGTGAGCAGTTCTTC. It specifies CASSPPSGSEQFF.